This T cell receptor beta chain was recovered during a study of response to subunit inactivated influenza vaccine. TCRdb called the RT-PCR reads again in MiXCR, with one record for every CDR3 protein. Of more than 450,000 distinct CDR3 sequences detected, about 11% appear once; the ten largest clones hold 11%. This clonotype was picked up a small number of times. The CDR3 has 16 amino acids. V shed 2 bases, J shed 7 bases, and the junction held 7 bases outside the gene matches. Germline V gives CDR1 SEHNR, CDR2 FQNEAQ (reference sequence). This same sample was also part of a study on T cells expressing NK-cell markers. From that paper: Production of TCR beta cDNA relied on 5'RACE template switching with UMIs. Leadership of the CD3+CD56-NKG2C+ fraction also belonged to these clonotypes in four donors.

This rearrangement joins TRBV7-9 to TRBJ2-1; TRBD2 agrees at 11 bases. This TCR came from a man aged 50-60 years who received an inactivated influenza vaccine. The starting material was PBMCs from blood, obtained on the day of vaccination. The CDR3 loop is CASSLRTSGLPNEQFF. The DNA of the CDR3 is TGTGCCAGCAGCTTAAGGACTAGCGGGCTCCCTAATGAGCAGTTCTTC. The full variable domain, completed using reference TRBV7-9 and TRBJ2-1, is DTGVSQNPRHKITKRGQNVTFRCDPISEHNRLYWYRQTLGQGPEFLTYFQNEAQLEKSRLLSDRFSAERPKGSFSTLEIQRTEQGDSAMYLCASSLRTSGLPNEQFFGPGTRLTVL.